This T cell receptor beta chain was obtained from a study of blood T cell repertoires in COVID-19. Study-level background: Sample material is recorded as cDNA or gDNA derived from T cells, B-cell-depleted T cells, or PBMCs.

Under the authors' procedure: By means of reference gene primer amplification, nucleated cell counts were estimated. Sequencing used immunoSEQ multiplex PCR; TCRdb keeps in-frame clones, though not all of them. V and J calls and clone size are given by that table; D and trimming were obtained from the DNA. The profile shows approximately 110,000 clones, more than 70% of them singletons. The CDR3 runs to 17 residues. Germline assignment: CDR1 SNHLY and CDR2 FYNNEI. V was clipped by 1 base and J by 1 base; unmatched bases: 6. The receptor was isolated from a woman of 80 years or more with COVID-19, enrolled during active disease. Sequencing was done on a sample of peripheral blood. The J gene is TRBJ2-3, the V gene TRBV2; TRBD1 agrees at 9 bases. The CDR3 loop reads CASSEVLGQGRTDTQYF. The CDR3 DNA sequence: TGTGCCAGCAGTGAAGTATTGGGACAGGGCCGCACAGATACGCAGTATTTT.